This entry concerns a single T cell receptor beta chain. Antigen unknown. Both TRBC1 and TRBC2 were covered by a beta constant-region primer of two equimolar oligonucleotides. The ligated cDNA underwent four PCR rounds using SP2 and nested alpha and beta constant-region primers. TCRdb re-called the UMI-ligation and nested PCR reads with MiXCR, one entry per CDR3 protein. The table has 130,000 or so distinct CDR3 sequences, 35% to 40% seen once. This record belongs to a study of naive and memory T cell subsets. Study observations and caveats: Over 95% of naive TCR sequences appeared only once after error correction, unlike memory subsets. There was no ground truth to check naive and memory subset results. TCR counts from RNA may reflect activation-linked expression changes.

The CDR3 is made up of 13 amino acids. Trimming pared 7 bases from V and 0 bases from J, leaving 10 bases between. Germline loops: CDR1 SGHTA, CDR2 FQGNSA. Four subsets defined by CD45RA and CD27 were sorted after CD3, CD4, CD8 and live/dead staining. The TCR was taken from a human donor in good health. This chain links TRBV7-2 with TRBJ2-7; D is unresolved. Sequencing input: central memory CD4+ T cells from blood. CDR3 coding DNA: TGTGCCAGCACCAGTGGACCCTCCTACGAGCAGTACTTC. Protein sequence: CASTSGPSYEQYF.